These T cell receptor beta chains were read from a single sample in a study of T-cell memory formation after mild COVID-19. TCRdb ran MiXCR on the 5' RACE reads and lists one entry per CDR3 protein. The table includes more than 300,000 distinct CDR3 sequences, 20% detected once. Sequencing used PBMCs or a T cell subset sorted from them (not recorded which). All receptors come from a man in his late teens or twenties who had mild COVID-19 (a few samples of this study predate the infection). Cell type and time point are not known. CDR3s include the opening cysteine and the closing phenylalanine or tryptophan. D genes are given only for firm matches. The listing skips clone size in some rows; elsewhere it reads once, few, many or a size class.

V,J,size,D,CDR3,DNA
TRBV12-3/TRBV12-4,TRBJ2-5,-,-,CASSAREETQYF,TGTGCCAGCAGTGCCAGGGAAGAGACCCAGTACTTC
TRBV4-1,TRBJ1-6,-,TRBD1,CASSQLNRGNSPLHF,TGCGCCAGCAGCCAACTAAACAGGGGGAATTCACCCCTCCACTTT
TRBV11-2,TRBJ2-7,-,-,CASSPAHFVSYEQCF,TGTGCCAGCAGCCCCGCGCACTTCGTCTCCTACGAGCAGTGCTTC
TRBV6-5,TRBJ1-2,few,-,CASSRDRLGYGYTF,TGTGCCAGCAGTCGAGACCGGCTTGGGTATGGCTACACCTTC
TRBV4-3,TRBJ1-2,-,TRBD1,CASSQSTGGKRGYTF,TGCGCCAGCAGCCAATCTACAGGGGGTAAGAGAGGCTACACCTTC
TRBV7-9,TRBJ2-1,few,TRBD2,CASSLAGRAPYNEQFF,TGTGCCAGCAGCTTAGCTGGGAGGGCCCCCTACAATGAGCAGTTCTTC
TRBV4-3,TRBJ2-7,-,TRBD1,CASSQGTGTGHLYEQYF,TGCGCCAGCAGCCAAGGGACCGGGACAGGTCACCTCTACGAGCAGTACTTC
TRBV7-8,TRBJ1-2,few,TRBD1,CASSLETGVGYTF,TGTGCCAGCAGCTTAGAGACAGGGGTTGGCTACACCTTC
TRBV4-2,TRBJ1-6,few,-,CASSQARRGAVGSPLHF,TGTGCCAGCAGCCAAGCGCGTCGGGGGGCGGTTGGTTCACCCCTCCACTTT
TRBV12-3/TRBV12-4,TRBJ2-3,-,TRBD2,CASSLLGAGGKWDTQYF,TGTGCCAGCAGCCTTCTGGGGGCGGGGGGAAAATGGGATACGCAGTATTTT
TRBV5-1,TRBJ2-7,-,TRBD1,CASSRSGTGSVEQYF,TGCGCCAGCAGCCGTTCCGGGACAGGGTCTGTCGAGCAGTACTTC
TRBV7-7,TRBJ2-5,few,TRBD2,CASSKNGGKETQYF,TGTGCCAGCAGTAAAAACGGGGGGAAAGAGACCCAGTACTTC
TRBV12-3/TRBV12-4,TRBJ2-1,few,TRBD2,CASTLTGGRGNEQFF,TGTGCCAGCACCCTAACGGGGGGGCGCGGGAATGAGCAGTTCTTC
TRBV18,TRBJ2-1,-,TRBD1,CASSRQGWAEQFF,TGTGCCAGCTCACGACAGGGATGGGCTGAGCAGTTCTTC
TRBV9,TRBJ1-4,-,TRBD1,CASNLGQGLNEKLFF,TGTGCCAGCAACTTAGGACAGGGGCTTAATGAAAAACTGTTTTTT
TRBV4-1,TRBJ2-1,-,TRBD2,CASRREGLFIRNEQFF,TGCGCCAGCAGAAGGGAGGGACTATTCATCCGCAATGAGCAGTTCTTC
TRBV4-3,TRBJ1-3,-,-,CASSQERTTAGKRNTIYF,TGCGCCAGCAGCCAAGAGCGGACCACAGCCGGGAAAAGAAACACCATATATTTT
TRBV13,TRBJ2-3,-,TRBD2,CASSLRDAAGGPGDTQYF,TGTGCCAGCAGCTTGAGGGATGCAGCGGGGGGGCCCGGAGATACGCAGTATTTT
TRBV27,TRBJ2-3,-,-,CASSLARASAEKVTQYF,TGTGCCAGCAGTTTAGCTAGGGCTAGCGCGGAGAAGGTTACGCAGTATTTT
TRBV3-1,TRBJ1-1,-,-,CASSQVEGRTEAFF,TGTGCCAGCAGCCAAGTTGAGGGTCGGACTGAAGCTTTCTTT
TRBV7-9,TRBJ2-7,-,TRBD1,CASSLASGTGVYEQYF,TGTGCCAGCAGCTTAGCATCGGGGACAGGGGTCTACGAGCAGTACTTC
TRBV11-2,TRBJ2-1,-,-,CASSLEGPWVFF,TGTGCCAGCAGCTTAGAAGGCCCCTGGGTGTTCTTC
TRBV6-6,TRBJ2-2,many,-,CASSPISGELFF,TGTGCCAGCAGTCCCATTTCCGGGGAGCTGTTTTTT
TRBV5-6,TRBJ2-7,few,TRBD1,CASSYGTDEQYF,TGTGCCAGCAGTTACGGGACAGACGAGCAGTACTTC
TRBV7-9,TRBJ1-1,few,TRBD1,CASSATGEAFF,TGTGCCAGCAGCGCGACAGGGGAAGCTTTCTTT
TRBV5-6,TRBJ1-3,few,-,CASSPGPSGNTIYF,TGTGCCAGCAGCCCCGGTCCCTCCGGAAACACCATATATTTT
TRBV6-5,TRBJ2-3,-,-,CASSYLSSGASTDTQYF,TGTGCCAGCAGTTACCTGTCGTCGGGGGCGAGTACAGATACGCAGTATTTT
TRBV5-1,TRBJ2-3,-,-,CASSYTQGITDTQYF,TGCGCCAGCAGCTATACCCAGGGCATCACAGATACGCAGTATTTT
TRBV6-6,TRBJ1-1,-,-,CASSRPEAEAFF,TGTGCCAGCAGTCGTCCTGAGGCTGAAGCTTTCTTT
TRBV20-1,TRBJ1-5,few,-,CSARDRGYGNQPQHF,TGCAGTGCTAGAGATCGGGGATATGGCAATCAGCCCCAGCATTTT
TRBV2,TRBJ1-5,-,TRBD1,CASSDSQGATLNQPQHF,TGTGCCAGCAGTGACTCTCAGGGGGCGACGCTCAATCAGCCCCAGCATTTT
TRBV7-2,TRBJ2-5,few,-,CASSPRPALFQETQYF,TGTGCCAGCAGCCCGCGACCTGCACTTTTCCAAGAGACCCAGTACTTC
TRBV7-9,TRBJ2-7,-,TRBD2,CASSPNLAGDYEQYF,TGTGCCAGCAGCCCGAATTTGGCGGGGGACTACGAGCAGTACTTC
TRBV5-4,TRBJ2-5,few,-,CASSLLVTRRRETQYF,TGTGCCAGCAGCTTACTAGTCACCCGAAGGAGGGAGACCCAGTACTTC
TRBV7-2,TRBJ2-2,-,-,CASSFTGGELFF,TGTGCCAGCAGCTTCACAGGAGGGGAGCTGTTTTTT
TRBV27,TRBJ2-7,-,TRBD2,CASSNGGDYEQYF,TGTGCCAGCAGCAATGGGGGGGATTACGAGCAGTACTTC
TRBV27,TRBJ1-4,-,-,CASSLVWPMGTYEKLFF,TGTGCCAGCAGTTTGGTCTGGCCAATGGGGACCTACGAAAAACTGTTTTTT
TRBV7-8,TRBJ2-5,many,-,CASSLGPWLETQYF,TGTGCCAGCAGCTTGGGACCCTGGCTAGAGACCCAGTACTTC
TRBV29-1,TRBJ2-1,-,-,CSVELVGGYNEQFF,TGCAGCGTTGAGCTGGTCGGCGGGTACAATGAGCAGTTCTTC
TRBV6-2/TRBV6-3,TRBJ2-1,-,-,CASSYPAGEQFF,TGTGCCAGCAGTTACCCCGCTGGTGAGCAGTTCTTC
TRBV5-1,TRBJ1-1,-,-,CASSLGDRWGAFF,TGCGCCAGCAGCTTGGGCGACAGGTGGGGAGCTTTCTTT
TRBV11-2,TRBJ2-1,-,-,CASSKEGSYNEQFF,TGTGCCAGCAGCAAAGAGGGCTCCTACAATGAGCAGTTCTTC
TRBV9,TRBJ2-7,-,-,CASSEGSAPSSYEQYF,TGTGCCAGCAGCGAGGGGTCCGCCCCGAGCTCCTACGAGCAGTACTTC
TRBV9,TRBJ2-6,few,TRBD1,CASSGEGQYLSGANVLTF,TGTGCCAGCAGCGGAGAGGGACAGTACCTATCTGGGGCCAACGTCCTGACTTTC
TRBV2,TRBJ2-1,-,-,CASSGGEIYNEQFF,TGTGCCAGCAGTGGAGGGGAGATCTACAATGAGCAGTTCTTC
TRBV5-1,TRBJ2-2,-,TRBD1,CASSLVGQGNTGELFF,TGCGCCAGCAGCTTGGTCGGACAGGGCAACACCGGGGAGCTGTTTTTT
TRBV6-5,TRBJ2-7,few,TRBD2,CASRRGGEQYF,TGTGCCAGCAGGCGCGGGGGCGAGCAGTACTTC
TRBV27,TRBJ1-4,-,-,CATRTGNEKLFF,TGTGCCACCCGGACGGGTAATGAAAAACTGTTTTTT